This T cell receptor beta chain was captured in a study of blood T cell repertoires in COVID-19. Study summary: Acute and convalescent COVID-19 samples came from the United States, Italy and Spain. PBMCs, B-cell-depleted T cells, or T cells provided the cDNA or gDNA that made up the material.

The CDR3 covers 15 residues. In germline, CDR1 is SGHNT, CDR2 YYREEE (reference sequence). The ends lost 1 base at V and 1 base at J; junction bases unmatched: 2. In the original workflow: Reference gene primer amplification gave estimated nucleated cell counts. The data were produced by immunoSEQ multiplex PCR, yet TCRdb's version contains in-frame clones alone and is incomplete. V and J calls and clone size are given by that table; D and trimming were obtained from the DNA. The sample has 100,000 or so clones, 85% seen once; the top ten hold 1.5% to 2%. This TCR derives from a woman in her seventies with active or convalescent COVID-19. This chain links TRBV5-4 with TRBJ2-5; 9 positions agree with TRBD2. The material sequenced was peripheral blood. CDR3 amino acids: CASSLSGRPQETQYF. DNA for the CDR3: TGTGCCAGCAGCTTGAGCGGGAGGCCCCAAGAGACCCAGTACTTC.